This T cell receptor (beta chain) was sequenced in a study of identical twins. Study-wide findings and caveats: The study found weaker excess twin sharing in beta out-of-frame sequences. Invariant MAIT and iNKT cells could partly confound zero-insertion analyses. Modeled out-of-frame TCR alpha sharing in monozygotic twins fell below observed levels.

With V trimmed by 3 bases and J by 3 bases, 8 bases remained unmatched. CDR1 and CDR2 (germline): SGHDN, FVKESK. This CDR3 region has 16 residues. A word on this clonotype: Its antigen is currently unknown.

Template switching added a universal primer binding site, and final cDNA carried unique molecular identifiers. Via MiXCR, TCRdb re-called the 5' RACE reads, giving one row per CDR3 protein. The sample holds 1.5 million or so distinct CDR3 sequences, roughly a third seen once. This chain links TRBV14 with TRBJ2-3; 8 bases fit TRBD2. The sample was cord blood. The TCR comes from a newborn girl in good health. The CDR3 region is CASSHRGGHDTDTQYF. The CDR3 nucleotides read TGTGCCAGCAGCCATCGGGGGGGACATGATACAGATACGCAGTATTTT.